This T cell receptor (delta chain) is from a study of human gamma delta and Vdelta1 T cells (dated by TCRdb to between 2018 and 2020). Context from the whole study: The study investigated Delta One T cells, Vd1+ gamma-delta T cells, as cytotoxic effectors against acute myeloid leukemia.

The CDR3 spans 16 residues, from the cysteine through the phenylalanine. The sequence is cut down to CDR3 DNA, 48 bases in frame from base 1. Between the V and J ends, shortened by 0 bases and 0 bases respectively, the junction contains 13 bases. Looking up the germline V gene yields CDR1 GEAIGNYY and CDR2 EKD. Worth noting for this clone: What antigen it recognizes has not been identified. The amino acid sequence in TCRdb belongs to a much larger clone and departs from this DNA's translation at residue 11, likely a sequencing read error; the sequence shown is translated from the DNA.

The method behind the library was PCR. TCRdb lists the instrument as Illumina MiSeq. Clonotypes were called again by TCRdb from the public reads via CATT, and duplicate nucleotide sequences were then merged into one entry. This sample holds about 6,100 delta-chain clones; about 8.4% were observed only once. About 14% of the sample comes from the top ten. The chain is encoded by TRDV2 joined to TRDJ1; TRDD3 is possibly the D segment (6 matching bases). This sequence was found in a human donor in good health. Material for sequencing was naive CD27+ Vdelta1 gamma-delta T cells from blood. The CDR3 region has the sequence CACDTGDGGNTDKLIF. Here is the DNA: TGTGCCTGTGACACCGGTGATGGGGGCAACACCGATAAACTCATCTTT.